Following are 8 T cell receptor beta chains from one sample sequenced in a study of regulatory T cells in long-lasting Graves disease. Arm-PCR of CDR3 regions with iRepertoire HTBI primers generated TCR beta libraries. Using its own MiXCR run on the multiplex PCR reads, TCRdb lists one record per CDR3 protein. This table holds 350,000 to 500,000 distinct CDR3 sequences, approximately 15% found once. Time point: newly diagnosed GD, antithyroid drugs for less than 3 months. The TCR library used RNA extracted from PBMCs. The sample also formed part of further work on T cells in Graves' hyperthyroidism and ophthalmopathy.

The input for sequencing was peripheral blood mononuclear cells (PBMCs), taken at new diagnosis, from a patient treated with antithyroid drugs. The receptors were sampled from a woman aged 45-60 years with Graves disease.

In this sample, this clonotype turned up once. A junction end diverges from the germline sequence, so it may reflect a read error. The V gene is TRBV12-3 or TRBV12-4, the J gene TRBJ1-3, with no clear D. The CDR3 is 11 residues long. The CDR3 DNA reads TGTGCCAGCAGCCTCGGAAACACCATGTATTTT. Its protein is CASSLGNTMYF.

This clonotype was counted a few times. V gene TRBV9 combines with J gene TRBJ2-3; tentatively, D is TRBD2 (5 bases). The germline gives CDR1 SGDLS, CDR2 YYNGEE. The CDR3 is 16 residues long. V was clipped by 2 bases and J by 12 bases, with 25 bases between them. CDR3: CASSVQRRARLFGQYF. The CDR3, as DNA: TGTGCCAGCAGCGTCCAGCGGCGCGCGCGACTCTTCGGCCAGTATTTT.

Comment on this clonotype: Just one base apart from a much larger clone, this may be a read error. The chain couples TRBV7-8 to TRBJ2-4; D might be TRBD1 (6 bases). The CDR3 loop spans 17 amino acids. In germline, CDR1 is SGHVS, CDR2 FQNEAQ. The DNA for the CDR3 is TGTGCCAGCAGCTTAGCCCCCAGGGGCAGGGCCAAAAACACTCAGTACTTC. Amino acid sequence: CASSLAPRGRAKNTQYF. Filled out from reference TRBV7-8 and TRBJ2-4, the complete variable domain reads GAGVSQSPRYKVAKRGQDVALRCDPISGHVSLFWYQQALGQGPEFLTYFQNEAQLDKSGLPSDRFFAERPEGSVSTLKIQRTQQEDSAVYLCASSLAPRGRAKNTQYFGAGTRLSVL.

This clonotype was counted ten times or more. The rearrangement uses TRBV24-1 and TRBJ1-4; 7 nucleotides match TRBD1. With V trimmed by 6 bases and J by 5 bases, 5 bases remained unmatched. CDR1 and CDR2 (germline): KGHDR, SFDVKD. The CDR3 consists of 14 residues. The CDR3 sequence is CATSPGQQNEKLFF. CDR3 sequence (DNA): TGTGCCACCAGTCCGGGACAGCAAAATGAAAAACTGTTTTTT.

This clonotype was seen only a few times. The V gene is TRBV5-1, the J gene TRBJ2-1, with TRBD1 matching 8 bases. The CDR3 is 17 residues long. The trim removed 4 bases at V and 0 bases at J, leaving 9 bases unmatched. Per the germline V gene, CDR1 is SGHRS and CDR2 is YFSETQ. The CDR3 reads CASSLIWTGSSYNEQFF. CDR3 nucleotides: TGCGCCAGCAGCCTCATATGGACAGGGAGCTCCTACAATGAGCAGTTCTTC.

This clonotype was picked up many times. In nucleotides, the CDR3 is TGTGCCAGCAGCTTAGACCCAGGGGTGTATGAGCAGTTCTTC. Translated: CASSLDPGVYEQFF. The rearrangement links TRBV11-2 to TRBJ2-1; tentative D call: TRBD1 (6 bases). The V end lost 0 bases, the J end lost 8 bases, and 11 bases lay between the germline ends. CDR3 length: 14 amino acids. Germline values: CDR1 SGHAT, CDR2 FQNNGV.

This chain links TRBV24-1 with TRBJ2-1; 14 nucleotides match TRBD2. With V trimmed by 5 bases and J by 7 bases, 6 bases remained unmatched. This CDR3 has 16 residues. Germline V CDR1 and CDR2: KGHDR, SFDVKD. The CDR3 region has the DNA TGTGCCACCAGTGCTCCGGGACTAGCGGGAGAAAATGAGCAGTTCTTC. It translates to CATSAPGLAGENEQFF.

This clonotype was detected ten times or more. The rearrangement joins TRBV28 to TRBJ2-1, with D unresolved. Germline V gene data show CDR1 as MDHEN and CDR2 as SYDVKM. Trimming stripped 4 bases from V and 14 bases from J, with 15 bases between. This CDR3 region has 12 residues. This chain's CDR3 is CASSSDTQEEFF. CDR3 sequence (DNA): TGTGCCAGCAGTTCTGATACCCAAGAAGAGTTCTTC.